The T cell receptor (beta chain) described here comes from a study of identical twins. TCRdb re-called the 5' RACE reads with MiXCR, one entry per CDR3 protein. The data show under 400,000 distinct CDR3 sequences, with roughly 9% seen just once and 8% to 9.5% held by the top ten. The CDR3 has 15 amino acids. V was shortened by 4 bases and J by 0 bases, with 10 bases between the two germline ends. Per the germline V gene, CDR1 is SGHRS and CDR2 is YFSETQ. This clonotype was observed a handful of times. The TCR was taken from a woman between 45 and 65 years old in good health. The V gene is TRBV5-1, the J gene TRBJ1-4, with a weak D call TRBD1 (5 bases). Sequencing used naive T cells sorted from blood. The CDR3 sequence is CASSPQGPTNEKLFF. CDR3 DNA sequence: TGCGCCAGCAGCCCGCAGGGTCCAACTAATGAAAAACTGTTTTTT.